Listed below are T cell receptor beta chains from one sample, sequenced in a study of regulatory T cells in long-lasting Graves disease. TCRdb passed the multiplex PCR reads through MiXCR, listing each CDR3 protein once. The sample holds about 610,000 distinct CDR3 sequences, 15% to 20% seen once. The same specimen was also included in a second study, on T cells in Graves' hyperthyroidism and ophthalmopathy.

Sample: peripheral blood mononuclear cells (PBMCs), taken at new diagnosis, from a patient treated with antithyroid drugs. These receptors all come from a man aged 18 to 29 with Graves disease. Both conserved end residues are part of each CDR3. D genes are given only for firm matches. Size is stated for part of the rows, as once, few or many counts, or as a class when the clone is expanded.

>TRBJ2-3|many|14|.|TRBV27
TGTGCCAGCAGTCTCGGCGTTAGCACAGATACGCAGTATTTT
CASSLGVSTDTQYF
>TRBJ2-1|many|23|TRBD2|TRBV2
TGTGCCAGCAGTGAAAGGTCCCAAATGACGGATACCGTAGCGGGAGGCCCTTACAATGAGCAGTTCTTC
CASSERSQMTDTVAGGPYNEQFF
>TRBJ1-3|.|13|.|TRBV29-1
TGCAGCGTTGAATCGGAAAACCAAAACACCATATATTTT
CSVESENQNTIYF
>TRBJ2-2|.|17|TRBD2|TRBV4-1
TGCGCCAGCAGCCTCCTAGGACTAGCGGGAACCGGGGGGGAGCTGTTTTTT
CASSLLGLAGTGGELFF
>TRBJ2-1|many|12|TRBD2|TRBV30
TGTGCCTGGAGTGTAGCGGGAGCTGAGCAGTTCTTC
CAWSVAGAEQFF
>TRBJ2-1|many|15|.|TRBV11-2
TGTGCCAGCAGCTTAGGGGCTCGATCCTACAATGAGCAGTTCTTC
CASSLGARSYNEQFF
>TRBJ2-7|many|12|TRBD1|TRBV12-3/TRBV12-4
TGTGCCAGCAGCAAACAGGGGAACGAGCAGTACTTC
CASSKQGNEQYF
>TRBJ2-1|many|17|TRBD2|TRBV7-9
TGTGCCAGCAGCTTAGCGGCGGGACTAGGCTCCTACAATGAGCAGTTCTTC
CASSLAAGLGSYNEQFF
>TRBJ1-5|many|14|.|TRBV28
TGTGCCAGCACCCAACCCCTAATGGGTCAGCCCCAGCATTTT
CASTQPLMGQPQHF
>TRBJ2-7|few|15|.|TRBV4-1
TGCGCCAGCAGCCAGAGTCAGGGCTTTTCCTACGAGCAGTACTTC
CASSQSQGFSYEQYF
>TRBJ2-7|.|13|.|TRBV30
TGTGCCTGGAGTCTGATGGGTCCACACGAGCAGTACTTC
CAWSLMGPHEQYF
>TRBJ2-7|.|15|TRBD1|TRBV12-5
TGTGCTAGTGGTCGGACCGGGACAGGGTTAAGCGAGCAGTACTTC
CASGRTGTGLSEQYF
>TRBJ2-7|.|13|.|TRBV28
TGTGCCAGCAGTTTTAACAGGGAAGGCGAGCAGTACTTC
CASSFNREGEQYF
>TRBJ1-1|many|13|.|TRBV12-3/TRBV12-4
TGTGCCAGCAGGCGGACAGTGAACACTGAAGCTTTCTTT
CASRRTVNTEAFF
>TRBJ1-2|many|13|.|TRBV12-3/TRBV12-4
TGTGCCAGCAGTCCTTCGGGGCCAGGCGGCTACACCTTC
CASSPSGPGGYTF
>TRBJ1-4|.|14|.|TRBV5-5
TGTGCCAGCAGCTGGGGACCACCGGGGGAAAAACTGTTTTTT
CASSWGPPGEKLFF
>TRBJ2-1|.|14|.|TRBV7-3
TGTGCCAGCAGCAGTCCGGGGGATTACAATGAGCAGTTCTTC
CASSSPGDYNEQFF
>TRBJ2-2|.|14|TRBD1|TRBV30
TGTGCCTGGGACAGGGGGCAGGTCACCGGGGAGCTGTTTTTT
CAWDRGQVTGELFF
>TRBJ2-3|few|18|TRBD2|TRBV24-1
TGTGCCACCAGTGATCCCGGGACTAGCGGGAGTAGAGCAGATACGCAGTATTTT
CATSDPGTSGSRADTQYF
>TRBJ2-2|many|14|.|TRBV7-9
TGTGCCAGCAGCTTGTATTCCCGGACCGGGGAGCTGTTTTTT
CASSLYSRTGELFF
>TRBJ1-5|.|19|.|TRBV10-2
TGCGCCAGCAGTGAGTCGGCGCTAAGGACAGTGTATAGCAATCAGCCCCAGCATTTT
CASSESALRTVYSNQPQHF
>TRBJ2-1|.|12|TRBD1|TRBV20-1
TGCAGTGCCCCCGGGCAGGGGGTGGAGGATTTCTTC
CSAPGQGVEDFF
>TRBJ2-5|many|14|.|TRBV10-3
TGTGCCATCAAGGGGAGCAGGGGACAAGAGACCCAGTACTTC
CAIKGSRGQETQYF
>TRBJ2-7|.|15|TRBD2|TRBV9
TGTGCCAGCAGCGTAGGGACTAGCGGTCAATACGAGCAGTACTTC
CASSVGTSGQYEQYF
>TRBJ2-5|.|13|.|TRBV27
TGTGCCAGCAGTTCCAGAACAAAAGAGACCCAGTACTTC
CASSSRTKETQYF
>TRBJ2-3|few|22|TRBD2|TRBV6-5
TGTGCCAGCAGTTACTCGATCGTGACTAGCCCCCAACTGATAACTAGCACAGATACGCAGTATTTT
CASSYSIVTSPQLITSTDTQYF
>TRBJ2-1|many|19|TRBD2|TRBV5-1
TGCGCCAGCAGCTTAAGAGGACTAGCGGGAGCCTCCTCCTACAATGAGCAGTTCTTC
CASSLRGLAGASSYNEQFF
>TRBJ1-1|few|13|.|TRBV6-1
TGTGCCACCGAGGGGATAATGAACACTGAAGCTTTCTTT
CATEGIMNTEAFF
>TRBJ2-3|.|15|TRBD1|TRBV9
TGTGCCAGCAGCATCGTCGACAGGGGAACAGATACGCAGTATTTT
CASSIVDRGTDTQYF
>TRBJ2-5|many|15|.|TRBV7-9
TGTGCCAGCAAACCCAACCTAGGGGCCCAGGAGACCCAGTACTTC
CASKPNLGAQETQYF
>TRBJ2-1|.|15|.|TRBV7-3
TGTGCCAGCAGCTTAAACCCGGGACTCTCTGCCGAGCAGTTCTTC
CASSLNPGLSAEQFF
>TRBJ1-4|.|20|.|TRBV2
TGTGCCAGCAGTACCAGCGGGGGAGGTCCCGACGGGATCACTAATGAAAAACTGTTTTTT
CASSTSGGGPDGITNEKLFF
>TRBJ2-5|many|16|TRBD2|TRBV11-2
TGTGCCAGCAGCCATAAGGCCGCCGGACTAGCGGAGACCCAGTACTTC
CASSHKAAGLAETQYF
>TRBJ2-3|.|14|.|TRBV20-1
TGCAGTGCTAGAGATATCGGGACCACAGATACGCAGTATTTT
CSARDIGTTDTQYF
>TRBJ1-2|.|13|.|TRBV3-1
TGTGCCAGCAGCCAAACCCAGGGAACGGGCTACACCTTC
CASSQTQGTGYTF
>TRBJ2-3|many|15|.|TRBV7-2
TGTGCCAGCAGCTCCCCTGGGGGATCCACAGATACGCAGTATTTT
CASSSPGGSTDTQYF
>TRBJ2-7|.|16|TRBD2|TRBV27
TGTGCCAGCAGTTTGTCTAGCGGGAGACGAGGCTACGAGCAGTACTTC
CASSLSSGRRGYEQYF
>TRBJ2-7|.|15|.|TRBV13
TGTGCCAGCAGCTTAGGGGCTAGCGCGACCTACGAGCAGTACTTC
CASSLGASATYEQYF
>TRBJ1-1|many|16|.|TRBV12-3/TRBV12-4
TGTGCCAGCACCAACCTGCCACAGGGACCGAACACTGAAGCTTTCTTT
CASTNLPQGPNTEAFF
>TRBJ2-7|many|16|TRBD2|TRBV7-9
TGTGCCAGCAGCTTTCTAGCGGGAGGGCCTGCGGTCGAGCAGTACTTC
CASSFLAGGPAVEQYF
>TRBJ2-7|many|14|.|TRBV10-3
TGTGCCACAGCACATACTGTAGGCGGGTACGAGCAGTACTTC
CATAHTVGGYEQYF
>TRBJ2-5|many|16|TRBD2|TRBV28
TGTGCCAGCAGTTTAGGGGCTAGCGGGCCGGGGGAGACCCAGTACTTC
CASSLGASGPGETQYF
>TRBJ2-1|many|13|.|TRBV7-3
TGTGCCAGCAGCTTAAACCAAGGCGTTGAGCAGTTCTTC
CASSLNQGVEQFF
>TRBJ1-6|few|13|.|TRBV4-1
TGCGCCAGCAGCCGGGGGGCAGGTTCACCCCTCCACTTT
CASSRGAGSPLHF
>TRBJ2-1|.|16|.|TRBV25-1
TGTGCCAGCAGTGAACCCTTTGGGGGCTCTTACAATGAGCAGTTCTTC
CASSEPFGGSYNEQFF
>TRBJ2-7|few|19|.|TRBV30
TGTGCCTGGAGCCCCCTCAGGGGTGCCCAAAAAAAGAGCTCCTACGAGCAGTACTTC
CAWSPLRGAQKKSSYEQYF
>TRBJ2-2|.|14|.|TRBV9
TGTGCCAGCAGCGACCAAGGGGCCACCGGGGAGCTGTTTTTT
CASSDQGATGELFF
>TRBJ2-1|.|18|.|TRBV5-1
TGCGTCAGCAGCTTGCTGGGTGTTGGGGGGATCTCCTACAATGAGCAGTTCTTC
CVSSLLGVGGISYNEQFF
>TRBJ2-7|.|17|TRBD1|TRBV18
TGTGCCAGCTCACCCCTCGTCGGGACAGGGGATGTCTACGAGCAGTACTTC
CASSPLVGTGDVYEQYF
>TRBJ2-7|.|13|.|TRBV15
TGTGCCACCAGCCCTCAGGGCAGTTACGAGCAGTACTTC
CATSPQGSYEQYF